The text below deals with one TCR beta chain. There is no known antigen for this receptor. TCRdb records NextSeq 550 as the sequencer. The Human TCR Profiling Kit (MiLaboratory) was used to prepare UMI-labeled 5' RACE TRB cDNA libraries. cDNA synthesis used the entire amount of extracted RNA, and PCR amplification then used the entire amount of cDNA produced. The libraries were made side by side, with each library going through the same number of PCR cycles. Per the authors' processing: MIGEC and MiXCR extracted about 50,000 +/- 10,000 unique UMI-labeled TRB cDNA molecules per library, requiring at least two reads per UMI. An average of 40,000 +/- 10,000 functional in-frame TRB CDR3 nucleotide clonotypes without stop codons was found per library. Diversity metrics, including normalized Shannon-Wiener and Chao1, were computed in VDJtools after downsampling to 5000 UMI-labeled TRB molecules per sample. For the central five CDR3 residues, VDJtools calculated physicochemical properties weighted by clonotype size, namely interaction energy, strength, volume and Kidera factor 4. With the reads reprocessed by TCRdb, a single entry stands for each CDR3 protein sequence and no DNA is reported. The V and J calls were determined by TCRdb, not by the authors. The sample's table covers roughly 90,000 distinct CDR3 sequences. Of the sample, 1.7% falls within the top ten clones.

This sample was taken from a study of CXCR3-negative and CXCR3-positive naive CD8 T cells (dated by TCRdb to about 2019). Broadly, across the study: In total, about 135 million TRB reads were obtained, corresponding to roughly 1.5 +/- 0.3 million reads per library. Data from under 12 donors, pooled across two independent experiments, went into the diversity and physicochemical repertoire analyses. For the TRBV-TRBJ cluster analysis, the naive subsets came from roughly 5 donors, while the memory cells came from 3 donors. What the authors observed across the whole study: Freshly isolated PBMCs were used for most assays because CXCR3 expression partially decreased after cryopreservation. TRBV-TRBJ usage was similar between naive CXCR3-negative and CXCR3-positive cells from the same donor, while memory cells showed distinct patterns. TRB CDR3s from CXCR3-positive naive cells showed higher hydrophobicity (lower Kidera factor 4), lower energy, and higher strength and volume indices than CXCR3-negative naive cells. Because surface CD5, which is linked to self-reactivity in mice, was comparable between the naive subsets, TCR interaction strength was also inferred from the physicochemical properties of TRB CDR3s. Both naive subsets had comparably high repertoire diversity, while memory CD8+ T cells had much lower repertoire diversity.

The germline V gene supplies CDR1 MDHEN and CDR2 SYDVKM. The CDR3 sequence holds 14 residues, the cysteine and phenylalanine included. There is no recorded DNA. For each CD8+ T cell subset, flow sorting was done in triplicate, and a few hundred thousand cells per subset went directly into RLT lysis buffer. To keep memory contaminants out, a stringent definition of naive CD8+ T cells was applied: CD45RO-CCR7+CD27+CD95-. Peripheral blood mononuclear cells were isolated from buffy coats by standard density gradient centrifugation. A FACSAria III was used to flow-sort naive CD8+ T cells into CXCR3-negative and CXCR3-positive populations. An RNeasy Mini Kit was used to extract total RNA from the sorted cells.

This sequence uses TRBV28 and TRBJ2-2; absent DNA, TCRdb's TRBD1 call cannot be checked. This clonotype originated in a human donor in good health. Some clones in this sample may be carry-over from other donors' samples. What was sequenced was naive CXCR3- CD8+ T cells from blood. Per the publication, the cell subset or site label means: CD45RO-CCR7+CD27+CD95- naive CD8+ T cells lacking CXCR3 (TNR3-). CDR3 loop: CASSPRGLLRELFF.